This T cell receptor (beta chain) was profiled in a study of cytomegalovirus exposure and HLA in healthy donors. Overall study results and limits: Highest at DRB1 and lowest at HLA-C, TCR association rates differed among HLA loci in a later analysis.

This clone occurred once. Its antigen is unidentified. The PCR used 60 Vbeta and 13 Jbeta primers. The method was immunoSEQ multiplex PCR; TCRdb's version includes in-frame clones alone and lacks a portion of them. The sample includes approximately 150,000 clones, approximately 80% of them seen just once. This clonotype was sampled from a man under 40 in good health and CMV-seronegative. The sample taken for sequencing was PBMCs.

The CDR3 region has the DNA TGTGCCAGCAGATCAAGAGCATGGTTATCCACTGAAGCTTTCTTT. This gives the protein CASRSRAWLSTEAFF. This chain connects TRBV27 to TRBJ1-1; D remains unclear. The CDR3 spans 15 residues. V was shortened by 6 bases and J by 4 bases, with 18 bases between the two germline ends. The germline V gene encodes CDR1 MNHEY and CDR2 SMNVEV (reference sequence).